The 28 T cell receptor beta chains given below trace back to one sample, sequenced in a study of blood T cell repertoires in COVID-19. Sequencing used immunoSEQ multiplex PCR; TCRdb keeps in-frame clones, though not all of them. The sample has 150,000 to 200,000 clones; roughly 88% are singletons. Sequences were obtained from PBMCs or T cells enriched from blood (not recorded which). These receptors came from a man in his forties or fifties who had recovered from COVID-19.

The rearrangement links TRBV28 to TRBJ2-7, with 11 bases lining up with TRBD2. Germline assignment: CDR1 MDHEN and CDR2 SYDVKM. The V and J ends lost 6 bases and 0 bases, in that order; junction bases with no gene match: 4. This CDR3 contains 15 residues. The CDR3 DNA follows: TGTGCCAGCAGGACTAGCGGGGCGAGCTCCTACGAGCAGTACTTC. Amino acid sequence: CASRTSGASSYEQYF.

This rearrangement joins TRBV18 to TRBJ2-6; weak D call: TRBD1 (5 bases). The V end was cut by 4 bases, the J end by 0 bases, with 10 bases between. Germline assignment: CDR1 KGHSH and CDR2 LQKENI. The CDR3 totals 16 residues. Here the CDR3 DNA reads TGTGCCAGCTCACGGGATCAGGGCTCTGGGGCCAACGTCCTGACTTTC. It encodes CASSRDQGSGANVLTF.

The V gene is TRBV5-1, the J gene TRBJ1-2, with 7 nucleotides matching TRBD1. The CDR3 is 15 amino acids. J gave up 1 base and V 7 bases, and 10 bases lay outside the gene matches. Germline CDR1 is SGHRS and CDR2 is YFSETQ. In nucleotides, the CDR3 is TGCGCCAGCGGGATGACCGGGACAGATAACTATGGCTACACCTTC. Its translation: CASGMTGTDNYGYTF.

The chain has TRBV28 and TRBJ1-1, with D unclear. V was cut by 5 bases and J by 4 bases, with 14 bases left in between. Per the germline V gene, CDR1 is MDHEN and CDR2 is SYDVKM. This CDR3 has 14 residues. CDR3 loop: CASSPARTSTEAFF. DNA for the CDR3: TGTGCCAGCAGTCCCGCACGGACTAGCACTGAAGCTTTCTTT. Together with reference TRBV28 and TRBJ1-1, the CDR3 gives the full variable domain: DVKVTQSSRYLVKRTGEKVFLECVQDMDHENMFWYRQDPGLGLRLIYFSYDVKMKEKGDIPEGYSVSREKKERFSLILESASTNQTSMYLCASSPARTSTEAFFGQGTRLTVV.

The genes are TRBV7-3 and TRBJ2-3; no firm D call. Trimming pared 1 base from V and 2 bases from J, leaving 10 bases between. The CDR3 loop spans 15 amino acids. CDR1 is SGHTA, CDR2 FQGTGA, per germline. CDR3 loop: CASSLNAIPTDTQYF. For the CDR3, the DNA is TGTGCCAGCAGCTTAAACGCTATACCCACAGATACGCAGTATTTT.

About this clone itself: Other DNA sequences in the same sample also yield this CDR3. V and J are TRBV7-9 and TRBJ1-1; D gene uncertain. V was clipped by 3 bases and J by 2 bases, with 7 bases between them. Germline V gene sequence: CDR1 SEHNR, CDR2 FQNEAQ (reference sequence). The CDR3 consists of 13 residues. CDR3 protein: CASSLYPNTEAFF. As DNA, the CDR3 is TGTGCCAGCAGCTTGTATCCCAACACTGAAGCTTTCTTT. The full variable domain, in which reference TRBV7-9 and TRBJ1-1 provide the parts outside the CDR3, is DTGVSQNPRHKITKRGQNVTFRCDPISEHNRLYWYRQTLGQGPEFLTYFQNEAQLEKSRLLSDRFSAERPKGSFSTLEIQRTEQGDSAMYLCASSLYPNTEAFFGQGTRLTVV.

The V call is TRBV11-3, the J call TRBJ1-1, with 9 bases matching TRBD1. The CDR3 runs 15 residues. V was clipped by 1 base and J by 6 bases; unmatched bases: 6. Germline V CDR1 and CDR2: SGHNT, YENEEA. CDR3 coding DNA: TGTGCCAGCAGCTTAGGAGGACAGGGGAGGGCTGAAGCTTTCTTT. Translating it yields CASSLGGQGRAEAFF.

The genes are TRBV6-5 and TRBJ1-5; 7 bases are a match to TRBD1. V trimming: 6 bases; J trimming: 0 bases; junction bases outside the gene matches: 5. Germline loops: CDR1 MNHEY, CDR2 SVGAGI. This CDR3 region has 15 residues. CDR3 nucleotides: TGTGCCAGCAGCGGACAGGCTAATAGCAATCAGCCCCAGCATTTT. Translation gives CASSGQANSNQPQHF.

The chain employs TRBV7-6 and TRBJ2-3; no clear D gene. Germline V lookup: CDR1 SGHVS, CDR2 FNYEAQ. This CDR3 spans 14 amino acids. V gave up 2 bases and J gave up 3 bases, with 9 bases separating them. DNA of the CDR3: TGTGCCAGCAGCTTATCGTCCCCTACAGATACGCAGTATTTT. This encodes CASSLSSPTDTQYF.

The V call is TRBV5-1, the J call TRBJ1-3, with 9 bases matching TRBD1. The CDR3 loop spans 16 amino acids. Germline CDR1 is SGHRS and CDR2 is YFSETQ. V dropped 0 bases and J dropped 3; count of bases not matched to a gene: 4. The CDR3 reads CASSLAGTGNGNTIYF. The CDR3 nucleotides read TGCGCCAGCAGCTTGGCCGGGACAGGGAATGGAAACACCATATATTTT. Looking up the rest from reference TRBV5-1 and TRBJ1-3 gives the full variable domain: KAGVTQTPRYLIKTRGQQVTLSCSPISGHRSVSWYQQTPGQGLQFLFEYFSETQRNKGNFPGRFSGRQFSNSRSEMNVSTLELGDSALYLCASSLAGTGNGNTIYFGEGSWLTVV.

This chain joins TRBV16 and TRBJ1-1; D remains unclear. Germline V CDR1 and CDR2: KGHSY, FQNENV. The CDR3 loop spans 13 amino acids. V shed 4 bases and J shed 1 base, with 7 bases lying between them. DNA for the CDR3: TGTGCCAGCAGCCCCCAGTGGAACACTGAAGCTTTCTTT. Translating it yields CASSPQWNTEAFF.

This clone appeared once. The chain combines TRBV7-2 with TRBJ2-5; 8 bases agree with TRBD2. The CDR3 extends over 16 amino acids. Per the germline V gene, CDR1 is SGHTA and CDR2 is FQGNSA. V trimming: 5 bases; J trimming: 2 bases; junction bases outside the gene matches: 10. CDR3 bases: TGTGCCAGCAGCGAGTCACTAGCGGCCCTACAAGAGACCCAGTACTTC. Amino acids: CASSESLAALQETQYF.

This clone appeared once. The chain employs TRBV10-1 and TRBJ2-1; TRBD2 matches 7 bases. The CDR3 length is 14 residues. Trimming removed 4 bases from V and 9 bases from J; junction bases left unmatched: 9. Germline V gene lookup returns CDR1 WNHNN and CDR2 SYGVQD (reference sequence). CDR3 in DNA: TGCGCCAGCAGTGCCGGAACGGGGGGAGGTGAGCAGTTCTTC. This codes for CASSAGTGGGEQFF.

The chain carries TRBV15 and TRBJ2-7; D perhaps matches TRBD1 (7 bases). With 1 base removed from V and 0 bases from J, the gap between germline ends came to 13 bases. The CDR3 consists of 16 residues. The germline CDR1 and CDR2 sequences are LNHNV and YYDKDF (reference sequence). DNA for the CDR3: TGTGCCACCAGCAGAGGCGCAGGGGGGAGCTCCTACGAGCAGTACTTC. This gives the protein CATSRGAGGSSYEQYF.

The CDR3 nucleotides are TGCGCCAGCAGCTTCGAAGGGGCTGTGAACACCGGGGAGCTGTTTTTT. Protein product: CASSFEGAVNTGELFF. The chain links TRBV5-1 to TRBJ2-2; tentative D call: TRBD1 (5 bases). Germline values: CDR1 SGHRS, CDR2 YFSETQ. The CDR3 runs 16 residues. V was pared by 2 bases and J by 1 base, with 12 bases between.

The chain is built from TRBV4-1 and TRBJ2-5; possible D gene TRBD2, 6 bases. In germline, CDR1 is MGHRA, CDR2 YSYEKL. The CDR3 has 14 amino acids. Trimming removed 2 bases at V and 0 bases at J, with 7 bases between. In DNA form, the CDR3 reads TGCGCCAGCAGCCAAAGCGGGTACCAAGAGACCCAGTACTTC. This codes for CASSQSGYQETQYF.

The V and J genes are TRBV6-5 and TRBJ1-5; possible D gene TRBD1, 6 bases. Germline lookup yields CDR1 MNHEY and CDR2 SVGAGI. Trimming pared 2 bases from V and 0 bases from J, leaving 11 bases between. This CDR3 comprises 16 residues. The chain's CDR3 is CASSYRRTDSNQPQHF. The CDR3 DNA reads as TGTGCCAGCAGTTACCGCAGGACAGATAGCAATCAGCCCCAGCATTTT.

The chain employs TRBV19 and TRBJ2-3, with TRBD1 identical over 7 bases. V dropped 5 bases and J dropped 5; count of bases not matched to a gene: 7. The CDR3 extends over 14 amino acids. Germline V gene sequence: CDR1 LNHDA, CDR2 SQIVND (reference sequence). The CDR3 DNA reads as TGTGCCAGTAGTCGTCAGGGGGTAATAGATACGCAGTATTTT. It encodes CASSRQGVIDTQYF.

The rearrangement links TRBV10-3 to TRBJ1-1, with TRBD1 as a possible D gene (6 bases). Trimming took off 3 bases at V and 2 bases at J, with 10 bases between the two ends. The CDR3 totals 14 residues. In germline, CDR1 is ENHRY, CDR2 SYGVKD. The CDR3 here is CAISDGQINTEAFF. In DNA, the CDR3 is TGTGCCATCAGTGACGGACAGATAAACACTGAAGCTTTCTTT.

This clone has a handful of counts. CDR3 DNA sequence: TGTGCCAGCAGTCCCAGGGGCCCGAGCTATGGCTACACCTTC. Its translation: CASSPRGPSYGYTF. This sequence joins TRBV2 and TRBJ1-2, with a weak D call TRBD1 (6 bases). The germline CDR1 and CDR2 sequences are SNHLY and FYNNEI. This CDR3 comprises 14 residues. Trimming pared 5 bases from V and 4 bases from J, leaving 14 bases between.

As concerns this clone: The germline gene is not matched at one end of the junction; a read error may be the cause. This chain joins TRBV18 and TRBJ1-3; the D is unclear. The germline V gene encodes CDR1 KGHSH and CDR2 LQKENI. The CDR3 loop spans 13 amino acids. CDR3 coding DNA: TGTGCCAGCACACCGACGGAGGGAAACACCATATATTTT. Amino acids: CASTPTEGNTIYF.

This clone came up a few times. DNA for the CDR3: TGTGCCAGTAGTATATCAGGGACTGGGGCCAACGTCCTGACTTTC. Its translation: CASSISGTGANVLTF. The V gene is TRBV19, the J gene TRBJ2-6, with D tentatively TRBD1 (5 bases). The germline V gene encodes CDR1 LNHDA and CDR2 SQIVND (reference sequence). The V gene lost 2 bases and the J gene lost 2 bases, with 7 bases spanning the gap. The CDR3 is 15 amino acids.

The chain is built from TRBV29-1 and TRBJ2-7; tentative D call: TRBD1 (6 bases). Germline V gene data show CDR1 as SQVTM and CDR2 as ANQGSEA. The CDR3 runs 12 residues. V lost 5 bases and J 11 bases, leaving 19 bases between the germline ends. The CDR3 region is CSVTDTGLVEYF. DNA for the CDR3: TGCAGCGTTACCGATACAGGGCTGGTGGAGTACTTC.

This clone was detected only once. J is TRBJ2-1 and V is TRBV10-3; TRBD1 matches 7 bases. This CDR3 is 14 amino acids long. V lost 11 bases, J lost 1 base, and 8 bases stayed unmatched. Germline loops: CDR1 ENHRY, CDR2 SYGVKD. For the CDR3, the DNA is TGTGCCGTCCAGACAGGGCAATCCTACAATGAGCAGTTCTTC. Its protein is CAVQTGQSYNEQFF.

This chain connects TRBV30 to TRBJ1-6, with 8 bases that match TRBD1. Germline V lookup: CDR1 GTSNPN, CDR2 SVGIG (reference sequence). The length of the CDR3 is 14 residues. V gave up 0 bases and J gave up 10 bases; unmatched junction bases: 5. The CDR3 sequence is CAWSVPGGESPLHF. As DNA, the CDR3 is TGTGCCTGGAGTGTACCAGGGGGCGAATCACCCCTCCACTTT.

The rearrangement uses TRBV3-1 (or the pseudogene TRBV3-2) and TRBJ2-5; 11 bases align to TRBD1. CDR1 LGHDT and CDR2 YNNKEL come from the germline V gene (reference sequence). The CDR3 loop spans 16 amino acids. V was clipped by 1 base and J by 5 bases; unmatched bases: 6. The CDR3 here is CASSQVVDRGQETQYF. CDR3 nucleotides: TGTGCCAGCAGCCAAGTGGTGGACAGGGGGCAGGAGACCCAGTACTTC.

The chain has TRBV14 and TRBJ2-7; D is ambiguous. The germline gives CDR1 SGHDN, CDR2 FVKESK. Trimming removed 2 bases from V and 6 bases from J, with 11 bases in between. CDR3 length: 13 amino acids. CDR3 sequence: CASSQWAFGEQYF. CDR3 coding DNA: TGTGCCAGCAGCCAATGGGCTTTCGGCGAGCAGTACTTC.

The chain carries TRBV19 and TRBJ2-7; 7 bases line up with TRBD1. The CDR3 loop spans 17 amino acids. J gave up 2 bases and V 3 bases, and 13 bases lay outside the gene matches. Germline V gene lookup returns CDR1 LNHDA and CDR2 SQIVND (reference sequence). The CDR3 DNA follows: TGTGCCAGTAGTATTCGACGAGGGGGCACACTTACCTACGAGCAGTACTTC. Amino acids: CASSIRRGGTLTYEQYF.